A single T cell receptor beta chain is shown here with its context. The data belong to a study of blood T cell repertoires in COVID-19. The CDR3 totals 15 residues. CDR1 and CDR2 from the germline V gene are SGHVS and FNYEAQ. V lost 3 bases, J lost 3 bases, and 2 bases stayed unmatched. Here immunoSEQ multiplex PCR was the method, and the copy in TCRdb shows in-frame clones only, minus some. The sample holds approximately 180,000 clones, about 85% seen once. The gene calls are TRBV7-6 and TRBJ1-2; 12 positions agree with TRBD1. Sample: PBMCs or T cells enriched from blood (not recorded which). The TCR comes from a middle-aged man who had recovered from COVID-19. The CDR3, as DNA: TGTGCCAGCAGCTTGGGGACAGGGGGCGACTATGGCTACACCTTC. Its protein product is CASSLGTGGDYGYTF. The complete variable domain, with remaining parts taken from reference TRBV7-6 and TRBJ1-2, reads GAGVSQSPRYKVTKRGQDVALRCDPISGHVSLYWYRQALGQGPEFLTYFNYEAQQDKSGLPNDRFSAERPEGSISTLTIQRTEQRDSAMYRCASSLGTGGDYGYTFGSGTRLTVV.